This T cell receptor beta chain was obtained from a study of blood T cells in healthy people across ages. Findings and caveats of the study: There was no known CMV status for donors, so expanded clonotype changes were possibly confounded. More naive CD4+ cells and higher diversity marked long-lived donors relative to aged donors. With age, beta diversity per million T cells declined roughly linearly, significantly by roughly 40.

Together with a sample-barcoded 5' primer, a J-beta primer mix was included in a second PCR lasting about 7 to 12 cycles. Each of the cDNA molecules was tagged by a template-switch adaptor with 12 random nucleotides. One entry per CDR3 protein, called by TCRdb with MiXCR from the 5' RACE reads. The data show 600,000 to 800,000 distinct CDR3 sequences, around 20% seen once. The germline gives CDR1 SGHAT, CDR2 FQNNGV. The CDR3 has 15 residues. The ends were cut back, 2 bases at V and 1 base at J, with 11 bases in the middle. Details on this clonotype: Its antigen remains unidentified.

The TCR comes from a man in his 70s in good health. The V and J genes are TRBV11-2 and TRBJ2-5; no clear D. Sequenced input: blood. Here the CDR3 DNA reads TGTGCCAGCAGCTTACGCTCTTACGCCCAAGAGACCCAGTACTTC. Protein: CASSLRSYAQETQYF.